Listed below are T cell receptor beta chains from one sample, sequenced in a study of cytotoxic CD8 clonotypes in ibrutinib-treated CLL. The data were produced by immunoSEQ multiplex PCR, yet TCRdb's version contains in-frame clones alone and is incomplete. This sample has fewer than 90,000 clones, with about 86% found just once. Sequences were derived from PBMCs, sampled before ibrutinib treatment. The receptors originated from a human donor with chronic lymphocytic leukemia. CDR3s include the opening cysteine and the closing phenylalanine or tryptophan. A D gene is named only where the DNA matches it firmly. Not all rows give a size; the values are once, few, many and, for expanded clones, a class.

J gene: TRBJ1-2
clone size: medium-sized
V gene: TRBV4-2
D gene: .
CDR3 protein: CASTLSGGNYGYTF
CDR3 DNA: TGTGCCAGCACTTTAAGCGGAGGAAACTATGGCTACACCTTC

J gene: TRBJ1-1
clone size: once
V gene: TRBV15
D gene: .
CDR3 protein: CATSRDLNTEAFF
CDR3 DNA: TGTGCCACCAGCAGAGATTTAAACACTGAAGCTTTCTTT

J gene: TRBJ2-7
clone size: .
V gene: TRBV6-5
D gene: TRBD1
CDR3 protein: CASSSSGQAVGEQYF
CDR3 DNA: TGTGCCAGCAGTTCCTCGGGACAGGCGGTGGGCGAGCAGTACTTC

J gene: TRBJ2-7
clone size: once
V gene: TRBV30
D gene: .
CDR3 protein: CAWSVGVPSSYEQYF
CDR3 DNA: TGTGCCTGGAGTGTAGGGGTCCCAAGCTCCTACGAGCAGTACTTC

J gene: TRBJ2-5
clone size: .
V gene: TRBV11-3
D gene: TRBD2
CDR3 protein: CASSLGTSGGEETQYF
CDR3 DNA: TGTGCCAGCAGCTTAGGGACTAGCGGAGGGGAGGAGACCCAGTACTTC

J gene: TRBJ1-2
clone size: few
V gene: TRBV6-5
D gene: .
CDR3 protein: CASSSPGRANYGYTF
CDR3 DNA: TGTGCCAGCAGTTCCCCAGGTCGAGCTAACTATGGCTACACCTTC

J gene: TRBJ2-1
clone size: once
V gene: TRBV9
D gene: TRBD2
CDR3 protein: CASSVVPGGPVSYNEQFF
CDR3 DNA: TGTGCCAGCAGCGTAGTACCGGGAGGGCCTGTCTCCTACAATGAGCAGTTCTTC

J gene: TRBJ1-1
clone size: .
V gene: TRBV9
D gene: .
CDR3 protein: CASTQGIDTEAFF
CDR3 DNA: TGTGCCAGCACTCAGGGAATAGACACTGAAGCTTTCTTT

J gene: TRBJ2-4
clone size: .
V gene: TRBV4-2
D gene: .
CDR3 protein: CASSQDVGPGNIQYF
CDR3 DNA: TGTGCCAGCAGCCAAGACGTGGGCCCGGGGAACATTCAGTACTTC

J gene: TRBJ2-1
clone size: once
V gene: TRBV28
D gene: .
CDR3 protein: CASSLRTGVDNEQFF
CDR3 DNA: TGTGCCAGCAGTCTCCGGACGGGAGTGGATAATGAGCAGTTCTTC

J gene: TRBJ1-5
clone size: .
V gene: TRBV6-5
D gene: .
CDR3 protein: CASSYTGGVNQPQHF
CDR3 DNA: TGTGCCAGCAGTTACACCGGAGGGGTTAATCAGCCCCAGCATTTT

J gene: TRBJ1-4
clone size: .
V gene: TRBV2
D gene: TRBD1
CDR3 protein: CASSEVGTGDATNEKLFF
CDR3 DNA: TGTGCCAGCAGTGAGGTCGGGACAGGGGATGCAACTAATGAAAAACTGTTTTTT

J gene: TRBJ2-7
clone size: .
V gene: TRBV11-2
D gene: .
CDR3 protein: CASSLDTGLRREQYF
CDR3 DNA: TGTGCCAGCAGCTTAGATACGGGACTGAGACGCGAGCAGTACTTC

J gene: TRBJ2-1
clone size: .
V gene: TRBV9
D gene: TRBD1
CDR3 protein: CASSDGTGGYNEQFF
CDR3 DNA: TGTGCCAGCAGCGATGGGACAGGCGGGTACAATGAGCAGTTCTTC

J gene: TRBJ2-7
clone size: .
V gene: TRBV5-8
D gene: .
CDR3 protein: CASTVQGTPYEQYF
CDR3 DNA: TGTGCCAGCACCGTACAGGGTACCCCCTACGAGCAGTACTTC

J gene: TRBJ1-3
clone size: .
V gene: TRBV18
D gene: TRBD1
CDR3 protein: CASSFRAGTGDLSSGNTIYF
CDR3 DNA: TGTGCCAGCTCCTTTAGGGCCGGGACAGGGGACCTCAGCTCTGGAAACACCATATATTTT

J gene: TRBJ1-1
clone size: .
V gene: TRBV9
D gene: TRBD1
CDR3 protein: CASSVEPGQKNTEAFF
CDR3 DNA: TGTGCCAGCAGCGTCGAACCGGGACAGAAGAACACTGAAGCTTTCTTT

J gene: TRBJ1-2
clone size: .
V gene: TRBV7-6
D gene: TRBD1
CDR3 protein: CASSYRGARDYGYTF
CDR3 DNA: TGTGCCAGCAGCTACAGGGGCGCGCGGGACTATGGCTACACCTTC

J gene: TRBJ2-3
clone size: .
V gene: TRBV6-6
D gene: .
CDR3 protein: CASSRNDPTLDSQYF
CDR3 DNA: TGTGCCAGCAGTCGTAACGACCCAACGCTAGACTCGCAGTATTTT

J gene: TRBJ2-3
clone size: .
V gene: TRBV7-9
D gene: .
CDR3 protein: CASESGSLITDTQYF
CDR3 DNA: TGTGCCAGTGAAAGCGGTTCGCTAATCACAGATACGCAGTATTTT

J gene: TRBJ2-7
clone size: .
V gene: TRBV5-1
D gene: TRBD2
CDR3 protein: CASSLGHTGTSGSASYEQYF
CDR3 DNA: TGCGCCAGCAGCTTGGGGCACACCGGGACTAGCGGGTCTGCATCCTACGAGCAGTACTTC

J gene: TRBJ2-1
clone size: .
V gene: TRBV28
D gene: TRBD2
CDR3 protein: CASSLRGRAYNEQFF
CDR3 DNA: TGTGCCAGCAGTTTACGAGGGAGGGCCTACAATGAGCAGTTCTTC

J gene: TRBJ2-7
clone size: .
V gene: TRBV5-1
D gene: TRBD2
CDR3 protein: CASSSRTSGTHFSYEQYF
CDR3 DNA: TGCGCCAGCAGCTCGCGGACTAGCGGGACTCACTTTTCCTACGAGCAGTACTTC

J gene: TRBJ1-1
clone size: .
V gene: TRBV28
D gene: .
CDR3 protein: CASSSREGVNTEAFF
CDR3 DNA: TGTGCCAGCAGTTCCCGGGAGGGAGTGAACACTGAAGCTTTCTTT

J gene: TRBJ1-2
clone size: .
V gene: TRBV7-9
D gene: .
CDR3 protein: CASSLKLSGYTF
CDR3 DNA: TGTGCCAGCAGCTTAAAACTGTCTGGCTACACCTTC

J gene: TRBJ2-2
clone size: .
V gene: TRBV9
D gene: TRBD1
CDR3 protein: CASSWTGGTGELFF
CDR3 DNA: TGTGCCAGCAGCTGGACAGGGGGGACCGGGGAGCTGTTTTTT

J gene: TRBJ2-7
clone size: .
V gene: TRBV30
D gene: TRBD2
CDR3 protein: CAWSGPGLAYEQYF
CDR3 DNA: TGTGCCTGGAGTGGACCAGGACTAGCCTACGAGCAGTACTTC

J gene: TRBJ2-7
clone size: .
V gene: TRBV4-1
D gene: TRBD1
CDR3 protein: CASSRDRGVYEQYF
CDR3 DNA: TGCGCCAGCAGCCGTGACAGGGGGGTTTACGAGCAGTACTTC

J gene: TRBJ1-5
clone size: .
V gene: TRBV6-1
D gene: .
CDR3 protein: CASSREFLGNQPQHF
CDR3 DNA: TGTGCCAGCAGTAGGGAGTTTTTGGGCAATCAGCCCCAGCATTTT

J gene: TRBJ2-3
clone size: medium-sized
V gene: TRBV19
D gene: .
CDR3 protein: CASRKGLVTDTQYF
CDR3 DNA: TGTGCCAGTAGGAAAGGGTTAGTGACAGATACGCAGTATTTT

J gene: TRBJ2-7
clone size: .
V gene: TRBV5-1
D gene: .
CDR3 protein: CASSLATGDYEQYF
CDR3 DNA: TGCGCCAGCAGCTTGGCTACCGGTGACTACGAGCAGTACTTC

J gene: TRBJ2-6
clone size: once
V gene: TRBV19
D gene: .
CDR3 protein: CASMPRRGGLASGANVLTF
CDR3 DNA: TGTGCCAGTATGCCGAGACGAGGTGGATTGGCCTCTGGGGCCAACGTCCTGACTTTC

J gene: TRBJ2-7
clone size: .
V gene: TRBV5-6
D gene: .
CDR3 protein: CASSYAPGRRSYEQYF
CDR3 DNA: TGTGCCAGCAGCTACGCTCCGGGACGCCGCTCCTACGAGCAGTACTTC

J gene: TRBJ2-2
clone size: .
V gene: TRBV7-9
D gene: .
CDR3 protein: CASSIQNKHTGELFF
CDR3 DNA: TGTGCCAGCAGCATACAAAATAAGCACACCGGGGAGCTGTTTTTT

J gene: TRBJ2-3
clone size: .
V gene: TRBV29-1
D gene: .
CDR3 protein: CSVAGSQGPTDTQYF
CDR3 DNA: TGCAGCGTCGCCGGATCACAGGGACCCACAGATACGCAGTATTTT

J gene: TRBJ2-7
clone size: .
V gene: TRBV18
D gene: TRBD2
CDR3 protein: CASSPGTSGEGEQYF
CDR3 DNA: TGTGCCAGCTCACCGGGGACTAGCGGTGAGGGGGAGCAGTACTTC

J gene: TRBJ1-2
clone size: .
V gene: TRBV5-1
D gene: .
CDR3 protein: CASSLTGTRGYTGYTF
CDR3 DNA: TGCGCCAGCAGCTTAACAGGGACTCGGGGTTATACAGGCTACACCTTC

J gene: TRBJ2-1
clone size: .
V gene: TRBV7-3
D gene: TRBD2
CDR3 protein: CASSYGRKGSGSSYNEQFF
CDR3 DNA: TGTGCCAGCAGCTATGGGAGGAAGGGCAGCGGGAGCTCCTACAATGAGCAGTTCTTC

J gene: TRBJ2-7
clone size: .
V gene: TRBV7-8
D gene: .
CDR3 protein: CASRRSGAGYEQYF
CDR3 DNA: TGTGCCAGCAGACGGTCGGGCGCTGGCTACGAGCAGTACTTC

J gene: TRBJ2-5
clone size: .
V gene: TRBV7-9
D gene: TRBD2
CDR3 protein: CASTGGSAETQYF
CDR3 DNA: TGTGCCAGCACGGGCGGGAGCGCGGAGACCCAGTACTTC

J gene: TRBJ1-1
clone size: once
V gene: TRBV6-5
D gene: TRBD1
CDR3 protein: CASSRDRGTPEAFF
CDR3 DNA: TGTGCCAGCAGCCGAGACAGGGGAACCCCTGAAGCTTTCTTT

J gene: TRBJ1-2
clone size: .
V gene: TRBV11-3
D gene: .
CDR3 protein: CASSWNTDGYTF
CDR3 DNA: TGTGCCAGCAGCTGGAACACTGATGGCTACACCTTC

J gene: TRBJ1-3
clone size: .
V gene: TRBV5-8
D gene: .
CDR3 protein: CASSARLGTGNTIYF
CDR3 DNA: TGTGCCAGCAGCGCACGTTTGGGGACTGGAAACACCATATATTTT

J gene: TRBJ2-6
clone size: .
V gene: TRBV28
D gene: .
CDR3 protein: CASSSQFDMPSGANVLTF
CDR3 DNA: TGTGCCAGCAGTAGCCAGTTCGACATGCCCTCTGGGGCCAACGTCCTGACTTTC

J gene: TRBJ2-1
clone size: .
V gene: TRBV19
D gene: .
CDR3 protein: CASSITARSYNEQFF
CDR3 DNA: TGTGCCAGTAGTATTACAGCGCGGAGTTACAATGAGCAGTTCTTC

J gene: TRBJ1-5
clone size: few
V gene: TRBV21-1
D gene: .
CDR3 protein: CASSKARFNRHQPQHF
CDR3 DNA: TGTGCCAGCAGCAAAGCCCGGTTTAATAGACATCAGCCCCAGCATTTT

J gene: TRBJ2-3
clone size: .
V gene: TRBV29-1
D gene: .
CDR3 protein: CSGEQGTDTQYF
CDR3 DNA: TGCAGCGGTGAGCAAGGCACAGATACGCAGTATTTT

J gene: TRBJ2-6
clone size: .
V gene: TRBV21-1
D gene: .
CDR3 protein: CASSKFDRENPGANVLTF
CDR3 DNA: TGTGCCAGCAGCAAATTCGACAGGGAAAACCCTGGGGCCAACGTCCTGACTTTC

J gene: TRBJ2-3
clone size: .
V gene: TRBV7-8
D gene: .
CDR3 protein: CASTEGLADTQYF
CDR3 DNA: TGTGCCAGCACTGAAGGGCTAGCAGATACGCAGTATTTT